A single TCR beta chain is shown here with its context. Its cognate antigen is unknown. The source of the sample is a study of a mutant IDH1 vaccine in newly diagnosed glioma. Overall study context: V12 occurred at week 35 and V13 at week 47.

TCRdb keeps only in-frame clones here, not all; method: immunoSEQ multiplex PCR. This sample has about 26,000 clones; 83% occur once, and the top ten carry roughly 33%. This CDR3 spans 14 amino acids. Germline V gene lookup returns CDR1 MNHEY and CDR2 SMNVEV (reference sequence). V shed 4 bases and J 3 bases; nucleotides not matched to a gene: 4. Time point noted: week 35, safety follow-up. Vaccination comprised doses that each held 300 ug of mutant IDH1 20-mer peptide, plus topical imiquimod. The specimen comprised PBMCs, sampled from a glioma patient whose treatment included an IDH1 peptide vaccine. The rearrangement joins TRBV27 to TRBJ2-7, with 9 bases that match TRBD1. The TCR was taken from a man aged 25-45 years with glioma. The CDR3 is CASSYKGQGYEQYF. CDR3 nucleotide sequence: TGTGCCAGCAGTTATAAGGGACAGGGCTACGAGCAGTACTTC.